This TCR beta chain was obtained from a study of shared clonotypes between healthy human individuals. Study-level background: Per donor, three plates held CD4 naive cells, three held CD4 memory, two held CD8 naive and one held CD8 memory. Findings of the study overall: Owing to a small donor count, the genetic and exposure-history diversity represented was limited.

Points on this clone: The antigen remains undetermined.

Profiled with immunoSEQ multiplex PCR; TCRdb holds only in-frame clones, not every one. The sample carries 2 million to 3 million clones, approximately 90% recorded once. CDR3 size: 15 residues. Looked up from germline, CDR1 is GTSNPN and CDR2 is SVGIG (reference sequence). Naive CD45RA+ and memory CD45RA-negative subsets were split from CD4+ cells. This TCR came from a man between 18 and 29 years old in good health. This chain connects TRBV30 to TRBJ2-5; 9 nucleotides line up with TRBD1. The J call is uncertain, as TRBJ2-7 better fits the DNA end. The specimen sequenced was naive CD4+ T cells sorted from blood. Noted subset: CD45RA+ positively selected. The chain's CDR3 is CAWSSRDRVSYEQYF. CDR3 nucleotides: TGTGCCTGGAGCTCCCGGGACAGGGTATCCTACGAGCAGTACTTC.